Below, one TCR beta chain is given with its context. Its antigen remains unidentified. Data came from immunoSEQ multiplex PCR; TCRdb stores just in-frame clones and leaves some out. The sample lists more than 50,000 clones, 65% to 85% occurring once. The entry originates in a study of OX40 agonist ivuxolimab in advanced cancers. At the level of the study: Given to patients was ivuxolimab, an agonistic anti-OX40 (CD134) antibody. Every 2 weeks, patients received ivuxolimab intravenously, dosed at 0.01 to 10 mg/kg. Study outcomes and limitations: Which antigen the expanded peripheral T cells recognized is unknown.

The sample was CD4+ or CD8+ T cells sorted from blood, taken in a trial of the OX40 agonist ivuxolimab. The sequence was collected from an adult with an advanced solid tumor such as melanoma, head and neck, liver or kidney cancer.

This CDR3 is CASSLSAVKQFF. In nucleotides, the CDR3 is TGTGCCAGCAGTCTTTCAGCTGTAAAGCAGTTCTTC. J is TRBJ2-1 and V is TRBV2, with unresolved D. V lost 5 bases to trimming and J lost 11 bases, with 13 bases between them. The CDR3 sequence is 12 residues long. Germline CDR1 SNHLY, CDR2 FYNNEI.